Listed below are T cell receptor beta chains from one sample, sequenced in a study of blood T cell repertoires in COVID-19. Method: immunoSEQ multiplex PCR; TCRdb's copy keeps in-frame clones and lacks some. The data hold 300,000 to 400,000 clones, with about 86% observed a single time. Source material: PBMCs or T cells enriched from blood (not recorded which). The receptors were gathered from a woman aged 40 to 50 with acute COVID-19. Both conserved end residues are part of each CDR3. Fields, in order: V gene, D gene, clone size, J gene, CDR3 DNA, CDR3 protein. D genes are given only for firm matches. A clone size is listed for some rows: how often the clone was seen (once, few, many), or a class if it is expanded.

v_gene: TRBV5-1; d_gene: TRBD1; abundance: NA; j_gene: TRBJ1-1; CDR3nt: TGCGCCAGCAGCGCAGGGGACAGGGGGAACACTGAAGCTTTCTTT; CDR3aa: CASSAGDRGNTEAFF
v_gene: TRBV6-2/TRBV6-3; d_gene: TRBD2; abundance: NA; j_gene: TRBJ2-3; CDR3nt: TGTGCCAGCAGTTACACTAGCGGGACCTCTTCAGATACGCAGTATTTT; CDR3aa: CASSYTSGTSSDTQYF
v_gene: TRBV7-2; d_gene: TRBD2; abundance: NA; j_gene: TRBJ2-3; CDR3nt: TGTGCCAGCAGCTTAGGTAGCGGGGGGCCCTGGGCTAGCACAGATACGCAGTATTTT; CDR3aa: CASSLGSGGPWASTDTQYF
v_gene: TRBV27; d_gene: NA; abundance: NA; j_gene: TRBJ1-5; CDR3nt: TGTGCCAGCAGTTTATCGGGGGGAAGGCTCGGCAATCAGCCCCAGCATTTT; CDR3aa: CASSLSGGRLGNQPQHF
v_gene: TRBV5-1; d_gene: NA; abundance: NA; j_gene: TRBJ2-3; CDR3nt: TGCGCCCGCAGCCCACGAGGGGGGGGGCCCTCCACAGATACGCAGTATTTT; CDR3aa: CARSPRGGGPSTDTQYF
v_gene: TRBV20-1; d_gene: NA; abundance: NA; j_gene: TRBJ2-7; CDR3nt: TGCAGTGCTTTAGCGAGCTACGAGCAGTACTTC; CDR3aa: CSALASYEQYF
v_gene: TRBV16; d_gene: TRBD1; abundance: NA; j_gene: TRBJ1-6; CDR3nt: TGTGCCAGCAGCCAATCCCACAGGGGATATTCACCCCTCCACTTT; CDR3aa: CASSQSHRGYSPLHF
v_gene: TRBV5-8; d_gene: NA; abundance: NA; j_gene: TRBJ2-7; CDR3nt: TGTGCCAGCAGCTTGTTAGTGTTCTACGAGCAGTACTTC; CDR3aa: CASSLLVFYEQYF
v_gene: TRBV28; d_gene: NA; abundance: NA; j_gene: TRBJ1-5; CDR3nt: TGTGCCAGCAGTTTATGGGACAGTATTGATTTTCAGCCCCAGCATTTT; CDR3aa: CASSLWDSIDFQPQHF
v_gene: TRBV7-2; d_gene: TRBD1; abundance: few; j_gene: TRBJ1-1; CDR3nt: TGTGCCAGCAGCGGGAAGAGTGGGACAGGGACTGAAGCTTTCTTT; CDR3aa: CASSGKSGTGTEAFF
v_gene: TRBV7-7; d_gene: TRBD2; abundance: NA; j_gene: TRBJ2-1; CDR3nt: TGTGCCAGCAGCGCGGCCGCGGGGGGCGGGAATGAGCAGTTCTTC; CDR3aa: CASSAAAGGGNEQFF
v_gene: TRBV15; d_gene: TRBD1; abundance: NA; j_gene: TRBJ1-2; CDR3nt: TGTGCCACCTCCGAGTTCAAACAAGGGGGCGATGGCTACACCTTC; CDR3aa: CATSEFKQGGDGYTF
v_gene: TRBV5-4; d_gene: NA; abundance: NA; j_gene: TRBJ1-1; CDR3nt: TGTGCCAGCAGCCCCGTACAGGAGACGAACACTGAAGCTTTCTTT; CDR3aa: CASSPVQETNTEAFF
v_gene: TRBV11-2; d_gene: NA; abundance: NA; j_gene: TRBJ1-2; CDR3nt: TGTGCCAGCAGCTTACGAGGGGGCTATGGCTACACCTTC; CDR3aa: CASSLRGGYGYTF
v_gene: TRBV27; d_gene: TRBD1; abundance: NA; j_gene: TRBJ2-3; CDR3nt: TGTGCCAGCAGTCCCCAGAGGGGGCAGAAAACAGATACGCAGTATTTT; CDR3aa: CASSPQRGQKTDTQYF
v_gene: TRBV11-1; d_gene: NA; abundance: NA; j_gene: TRBJ1-1; CDR3nt: TGTGCCAGCAGCTTAGGTCACCCGGCAGGGTCTGTTTTCTTT; CDR3aa: CASSLGHPAGSVFF
v_gene: TRBV5-1; d_gene: TRBD1; abundance: NA; j_gene: TRBJ1-4; CDR3nt: TGCGCCAGCAGCTCAAGGGAGACAGGGAAGGGAAACGAAAAACTGTTTTTT; CDR3aa: CASSSRETGKGNEKLFF
v_gene: TRBV5-1; d_gene: TRBD1; abundance: NA; j_gene: TRBJ1-2; CDR3nt: TGCGCCAGCAGCTTGGACAGGGGCTTCGGTGGCTACACCTTC; CDR3aa: CASSLDRGFGGYTF
v_gene: TRBV9; d_gene: TRBD2; abundance: once; j_gene: TRBJ2-3; CDR3nt: TGTGCCAGCAGCCCAGGGACTAGCGGGGGGGTGTTCAGCACAGATACGCAGTATTTT; CDR3aa: CASSPGTSGGVFSTDTQYF
v_gene: TRBV5-1; d_gene: TRBD2; abundance: once; j_gene: TRBJ2-3; CDR3nt: TGCGCCAGCAGCTTTATAGCGGGGGGTCCGACAGATACGCAGTATTTT; CDR3aa: CASSFIAGGPTDTQYF
v_gene: TRBV7-2; d_gene: NA; abundance: few; j_gene: TRBJ1-4; CDR3nt: TGTGCCAGCAGCTCCCCCGAGGCGAGAAAACTGTTTTTT; CDR3aa: CASSSPEARKLFF
v_gene: TRBV6-2/TRBV6-3; d_gene: NA; abundance: NA; j_gene: TRBJ2-3; CDR3nt: TGTGCCAGCAGTTACACGGCTAGTACAGATACGCAGTATTTT; CDR3aa: CASSYTASTDTQYF